What follows is one T cell receptor (beta chain) and its context. The sample comes from a study of T cell changes during pregnancy in multiple sclerosis. Libraries were prepared by immunoSEQ multiplex PCR; TCRdb keeps only in-frame clonotypes and omits some of them. In the table there are about 40,000 clones, roughly nine tenths of which are singletons. V lost 3 bases and J lost 5; bases outside the gene matches: 2. CDR3 length equals 14 residues. In germline, CDR1 is MDHEN, CDR2 SYDVKM. Sequencing used CD4+ T cells from peripheral blood mononuclear cells, obtained before pregnancy. The chain employs TRBV28 and TRBJ2-7, with 12 positions matching TRBD2. This clonotype was sampled from a female donor with multiple sclerosis, enrolled in a pregnancy study. The CDR3 sequence is CASSFRTSGNEQYF. The CDR3 bases are TGTGCCAGCAGTTTCCGGACTAGCGGGAACGAGCAGTACTTC.